This T cell receptor beta chain stems from a study of cytomegalovirus exposure and HLA in healthy donors. The junction had 8 bases not matched to a gene; V was cut back by 6 bases and J by 4 bases. The CDR3 extends over 15 amino acids. The germline V gene has CDR1 SNHLY and CDR2 FYNNEI. 60 Vbeta and 13 Jbeta primers were used in PCR. Repertoires were generated with immunoSEQ multiplex PCR, while TCRdb's copy carries only in-frame clones and drops some. This sample has hundreds of thousands of clones, with approximately 80% found just once. This clone was recorded a few times. Sequenced input: PBMCs. The chain joins TRBV2 to TRBJ2-3, with TRBD1 matching over 9 bases. The clonotype was recovered from a girl aged 2 to 9 in good health and CMV-seronegative. CDR3 in DNA: TGTGCCAGCAGGGAACAGGGGGCCTTGTCAGATACGCAGTATTTT. It yields the protein CASREQGALSDTQYF.